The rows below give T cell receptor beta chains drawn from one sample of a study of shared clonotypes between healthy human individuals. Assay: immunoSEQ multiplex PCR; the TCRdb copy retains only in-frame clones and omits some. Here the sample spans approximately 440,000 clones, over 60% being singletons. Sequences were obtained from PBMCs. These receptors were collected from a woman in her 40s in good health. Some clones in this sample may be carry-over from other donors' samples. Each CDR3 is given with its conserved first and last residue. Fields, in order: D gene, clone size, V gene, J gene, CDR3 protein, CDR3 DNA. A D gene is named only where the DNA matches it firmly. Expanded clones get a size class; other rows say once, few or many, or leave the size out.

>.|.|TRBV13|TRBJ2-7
CASSPVQGTPSSYEQYF
TGTGCCAGCAGCCCCGTCCAGGGGACCCCCAGCTCCTACGAGCAGTACTTC
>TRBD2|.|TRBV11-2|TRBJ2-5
CASSSGLAASETQYF
TGTGCCAGCAGCTCCGGACTAGCGGCTTCGGAGACCCAGTACTTC
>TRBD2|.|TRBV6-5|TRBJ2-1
CASSQRETGNEQFF
TGTGCCAGCAGTCAGCGGGAGACTGGGAATGAGCAGTTCTTC
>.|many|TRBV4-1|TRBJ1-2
CASSQEVGGGYTF
TGCGCCAGCAGCCAAGAAGTTGGAGGTGGCTACACCTTC
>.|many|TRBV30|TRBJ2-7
CAWSPLLGYEQYF
TGTGCCTGGAGTCCACTGTTGGGGTACGAGCAGTACTTC
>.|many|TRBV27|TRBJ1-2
CASSQYAGYGYTF
TGTGCCAGCAGCCAATACGCAGGCTATGGCTACACCTTC
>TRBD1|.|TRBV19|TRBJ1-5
CASGQGAKQPQHF
TGTGCGAGTGGGCAGGGGGCTAAGCAGCCCCAGCATTTT
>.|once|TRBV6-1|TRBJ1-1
CASSERRGRDTEAFF
TGTGCCAGCAGTGAAAGACGGGGGCGGGACACTGAAGCTTTCTTT
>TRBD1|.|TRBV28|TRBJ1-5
CASEDRVNQPQHF
TGTGCCAGCGAGGACAGGGTCAATCAGCCCCAGCATTTT
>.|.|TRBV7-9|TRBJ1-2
CASSLDPDSGGYTF
TGTGCCAGCAGCTTAGATCCCGACAGTGGTGGCTACACCTTC
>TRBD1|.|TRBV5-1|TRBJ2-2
CASSRDSPNTGELFF
TGCGCCAGCAGCCGGGACAGCCCGAACACCGGGGAGCTGTTTTTT
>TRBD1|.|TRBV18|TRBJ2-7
CASSPGQVYEQYF
TGTGCCAGCTCACCGGGACAGGTCTACGAGCAGTACTTC
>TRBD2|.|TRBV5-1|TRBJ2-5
CASSSTASGEETQYF
TGCGCCAGCAGCTCCACGGCTAGCGGGGAAGAGACCCAGTACTTC
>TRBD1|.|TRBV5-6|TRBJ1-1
CASSSSGTGRTEAFF
TGTGCCAGCAGCTCCTCCGGGACAGGGAGGACTGAAGCTTTCTTT
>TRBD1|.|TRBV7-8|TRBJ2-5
CASSPGTGGWKTQYF
TGTGCCAGCAGCCCGGGGACAGGGGGCTGGAAGACCCAGTACTTC
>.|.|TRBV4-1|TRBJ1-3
CASSQHEGAGNTIYF
TGCGCCAGCAGCCAACACGAAGGCGCTGGAAACACCATATATTTT
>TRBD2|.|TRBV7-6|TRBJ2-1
CASSPPRGRGNNEQFF
TGTGCCAGCAGCCCTCCACGCGGGCGGGGGAACAATGAGCAGTTCTTC
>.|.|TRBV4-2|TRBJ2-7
CAAGERAFYEQYF
TGTGCCGCAGGGGAGAGGGCCTTCTACGAGCAGTACTTC
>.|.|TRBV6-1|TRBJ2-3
CASSEAEGRGSDTQYF
TGTGCCAGCAGTGAAGCCGAGGGGAGAGGGTCAGATACGCAGTATTTT
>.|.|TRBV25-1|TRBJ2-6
CASTSLGANVLTF
TGTGCCAGCACCTCACTTGGGGCCAACGTCCTGACTTTC
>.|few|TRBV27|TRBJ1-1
CASTPDTGFTEAFF
TGTGCCAGCACCCCCGACACAGGGTTCACTGAAGCTTTCTTT
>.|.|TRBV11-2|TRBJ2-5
CASSLGGKETQYF
TGTGCCAGCAGCTTAGGTGGAAAAGAGACCCAGTACTTC
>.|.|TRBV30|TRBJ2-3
CAWSVGAGTDTQYF
TGTGCCTGGAGTGTAGGGGCCGGCACAGATACGCAGTATTTT
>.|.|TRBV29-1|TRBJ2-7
CSALDTTTYEQYF
TGCAGCGCCCTTGATACGACGACCTACGAGCAGTACTTC
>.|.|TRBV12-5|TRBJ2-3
CASGPGGKDTTSTDTQYF
TGTGCTAGTGGTCCAGGGGGGAAGGATACCACTAGCACAGATACGCAGTATTTT
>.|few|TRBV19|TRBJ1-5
CASMTAAASNQPQHF
TGTGCCAGTATGACTGCGGCAGCTAGCAATCAGCCCCAGCATTTT
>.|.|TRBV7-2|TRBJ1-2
CASSLTPSPYGYTF
TGTGCCAGCAGCTTAACCCCCAGTCCCTATGGCTACACCTTC